This TCR beta chain comes out of a study of cytomegalovirus exposure and HLA in healthy donors. Study-level background: The roughly 120 validation repertoires and the approximately 640 first-cohort repertoires shared a platform, a later analysis reported.

Worth noting for this clone: No antigen is known for it.

Points from the study as a whole: The study designated 150 or so TCR beta chains cytomegalovirus-associated.

Assay used: immunoSEQ multiplex PCR; TCRdb lists only in-frame clones, some missing. The table records about 100,000 clones, approximately 96% of them present only once. The germline V gene has CDR1 ENHRY and CDR2 SYGVKD. The CDR3 totals 15 residues. The V and J ends lost 3 bases and 0 bases respectively, with 8 bases between them. The clonotype comes from a woman aged 18 to 35 in good health and CMV-seronegative. Sequencing input: PBMCs. This rearrangement joins TRBV10-3 to TRBJ1-4, with D hard to call. The CDR3 region has the DNA TGTGCCATCAGTGACCCACCTACAACTAATGAAAAACTGTTTTTT. Protein product: CAISDPPTTNEKLFF.